This T cell receptor beta chain was profiled in a study of neurological immune-mediated disorders. One entry per CDR3 protein, called by TCRdb with MiXCR from the 5' RACE reads. The data show about 55,000 distinct CDR3 sequences, 3.6% seen once. This CDR3 region has 13 residues. Trimming cost V 2 bases and J 3 bases, with 8 bases left between them. Germline V gives CDR1 SEHNR, CDR2 FQNEAQ (reference sequence). There are many counts of this clonotype. The target antigen is unknown. Points from the study as a whole: Phylogenetic grouping placed 18 of 34 multiple sclerosis patients' repertoires in one related-CDR3 cluster, a possible signature.

This chain joins TRBV7-9 and TRBJ2-7, with D possibly being TRBD2 (5 bases). Sequencing input: PBMCs. This sequence was found in a man younger than 40 with multiple sclerosis. The CDR3 sequence is CASSLSGNYEQYF. The CDR3 coding sequence is TGTGCCAGCAGCTTATCGGGAAACTACGAGCAGTACTTC. The full variable domain, with the rest looked up from reference TRBV7-9 and TRBJ2-7, is DTGVSQNPRHKITKRGQNVTFRCDPISEHNRLYWYRQTLGQGPEFLTYFQNEAQLEKSRLLSDRFSAERPKGSFSTLEIQRTEQGDSAMYLCASSLSGNYEQYFGPGTRLTVT.